One sample yielded the 20 T cell receptor beta chains listed below, sequenced in a study of T cells in pancreatic ductal adenocarcinoma. No neoadjuvant therapy was given to the selected pancreatic ductal adenocarcinoma patients before their surgery. The repertoire was sequenced with immunoSEQ multiplex PCR; TCRdb's copy has only in-frame clones and lacks some. The sample has around 100,000 clones; over 90% are singletons. The specimen was PBMCs. Every receptor here comes from a human donor with pancreatic ductal adenocarcinoma.

The CDR3 is CASSQSRTDTGELFF. CDR3 nucleotides: TGTGCCAGCAGCCAAAGTCGGACTGACACCGGGGAGCTGTTTTTT. The chain couples TRBV7-9 to TRBJ2-2; D is perhaps TRBD2 (5 bases). With 5 bases removed from V and 3 bases from J, the gap between germline ends came to 13 bases. The CDR3 loop spans 15 amino acids. The germline V gene has CDR1 SEHNR and CDR2 FQNEAQ (reference sequence).

The chain employs TRBV7-2 and TRBJ2-5; 8 bases align to TRBD1. The CDR3 has 15 amino acids. Germline V gene data show CDR1 as SGHTA and CDR2 as FQGNSA. J was trimmed by 2 bases and V by 5 bases; bases with no gene match: 7. CDR3 in amino acids: CASSPQTGDQETQYF. The DNA for the CDR3 is TGTGCCAGCAGCCCGCAGACAGGGGATCAAGAGACCCAGTACTTC.

The chain joins TRBV7-6 to TRBJ2-1, with D unresolved. V dropped 3 bases and J dropped 0 bases, with 3 bases sitting between them. This CDR3 is 13 amino acids long. The germline CDR1 and CDR2 sequences are SGHVS and FNYEAQ. The CDR3 DNA reads TGTGCCAGCAGCTTCTCCTCCTACAATGAGCAGTTCTTC. This codes for CASSFSSYNEQFF. Complete variable domain (other parts from reference TRBV7-6 and TRBJ2-1): GAGVSQSPRYKVTKRGQDVALRCDPISGHVSLYWYRQALGQGPEFLTYFNYEAQQDKSGLPNDRFSAERPEGSISTLTIQRTEQRDSAMYRCASSFSSYNEQFFGPGTRLTVL.

The gene calls are TRBV19 and TRBJ1-5; D unclear. Per the germline V gene, CDR1 is LNHDA and CDR2 is SQIVND (reference sequence). V lost 2 bases and J lost 6, with 17 bases in between. There are 16 residues in the CDR3. For the CDR3, the DNA is TGTGCCAGTAGTATAACCGCCGGTCTCCTCGCTCAGCCCCAGCATTTT. Translating it yields CASSITAGLLAQPQHF.

This sequence joins TRBV9 and TRBJ2-7, with D perhaps TRBD2 (5 bases). The length of the CDR3 is 15 residues. The germline V and J ends were trimmed by 0 bases and 5 bases, with 15 bases remaining between them. The V gene's germline CDR1 is SGDLS and CDR2 YYNGEE. CDR3 nucleotides: TGTGCCAGCAGCGTAGAGGGAGTTCCTCGGGACGAGCAGTACTTC. The encoded protein is CASSVEGVPRDEQYF.

This chain links TRBV7-9 with TRBJ2-5, with 7 bases fitting TRBD1. The V and J ends lost 5 bases and 2 bases, in that order; junction bases with no gene match: 8. The germline CDR1 and CDR2 sequences are SEHNR and FQNEAQ (reference sequence). This CDR3 is built from 15 residues. The DNA for the CDR3 is TGTGCCAGCAGCGCCGGGACAGACGTTCAAGAGACCCAGTACTTC. Its protein is CASSAGTDVQETQYF.

J is TRBJ2-7 and V is TRBV29-1; TRBD2 matches at 12 bases. The V gene end was trimmed by 4 bases and the J gene end by 2 bases; junction bases not matched to a gene: 6. Looked up from germline, CDR1 is SQVTM and CDR2 is ANQGSEA. This CDR3 contains 15 residues. The CDR3 loop reads CSVGLAGGPAYEQYF. As DNA, the CDR3 is TGCAGCGTTGGGCTAGCGGGAGGGCCTGCCTACGAGCAGTACTTC.

This chain joins TRBV7-6 and TRBJ1-3; no reliable D call. This CDR3 has 16 residues. V lost 6 bases, J lost 3 bases, and 18 bases lay in between. The germline V gene has CDR1 SGHVS and CDR2 FNYEAQ. The CDR3 is CASSRYPLRSGNTIYF. The CDR3 DNA reads as TGTGCCAGCAGTCGATACCCCCTCCGCAGTGGAAACACCATATATTTT.

This chain joins TRBV6-1 and TRBJ2-1, with 10 bases lining up with TRBD2. The CDR3 contains 14 residues. Germline loops: CDR1 MNHNS, CDR2 SASEGT. Trimming at V came to 7 bases and at J to 5 bases, leaving 5 bases not matched to a gene. The CDR3 loop is CASTPGLANNEQFF. CDR3 nucleotide sequence: TGTGCCAGCACCCCGGGACTAGCGAACAATGAGCAGTTCTTC.

The chain couples TRBV7-3 to TRBJ2-7; D is undetermined. The CDR3 runs to 14 residues. CDR1 is SGHTA, CDR2 FQGTGA, per germline. V was pared by 1 base and J by 3 bases, with 10 bases between. CDR3 coding DNA: TGTGCCAGCAGCTTAATGCCGGGTGGCTACGAGCAGTACTTC. Protein product: CASSLMPGGYEQYF. Supplemented by reference TRBV7-3 and TRBJ2-7, the full variable domain reads GAGVSQTPSNKVTEKGKYVELRCDPISGHTALYWYRQSLGQGPEFLIYFQGTGAADDSGLPNDRFFAVRPEGSVSTLKIQRTERGDSAVYLCASSLMPGGYEQYFGPGTRLTVT.

The chain combines TRBV5-1 with TRBJ2-5; D may be TRBD1 (5 bases). The CDR3 extends over 14 amino acids. The V gene's germline CDR1 is SGHRS and CDR2 YFSETQ. V dropped 1 base and J dropped 2 bases, with 9 bases sitting between them. CDR3 nucleotide sequence: TGCGCCAGCAGCTTGACAGGTATACAAGAGACCCAGTACTTC. Its translation: CASSLTGIQETQYF. The full variable domain, rest sourced from reference TRBV5-1 and TRBJ2-5, is KAGVTQTPRYLIKTRGQQVTLSCSPISGHRSVSWYQQTPGQGLQFLFEYFSETQRNKGNFPGRFSGRQFSNSRSEMNVSTLELGDSALYLCASSLTGIQETQYFGPGTRLLVL.

The chain carries TRBV29-1 and TRBJ1-4; D is uncertain. CDR3 length equals 12 residues. Germline CDR1 is SQVTM and CDR2 is ANQGSEA. V lost 5 bases to trimming and J lost 6 bases, with 10 bases between them. The chain's CDR3 is CSVRDQDEKLFF. DNA for the CDR3: TGCAGCGTTCGAGACCAGGATGAAAAACTGTTTTTT.

The CDR3, as DNA: TGTGCCATCAGTGTCCCGACAGGGACCTACGAGCAGTACTTC. This translates into CAISVPTGTYEQYF. The chain employs TRBV10-3 and TRBJ2-7, with 7 bases that match TRBD1. V gave up 4 bases and J gave up 2 bases; unmatched junction bases: 5. CDR3 size: 14 residues. Germline CDR1 ENHRY, CDR2 SYGVKD.

CDR3 amino acids: CASSVGSSGLQETQYF. DNA for the CDR3: TGTGCCAGCAGCGTAGGATCTAGCGGACTACAAGAGACCCAGTACTTC. This rearrangement joins TRBV9 to TRBJ2-5; 7 nucleotides match TRBD2. This CDR3 comprises 16 residues. J gave up 2 bases and V 0 bases, and 7 bases lay outside the gene matches. Germline V CDR1 and CDR2: SGDLS, YYNGEE.

The chain has TRBV6-5 and TRBJ2-6, with D uncertain. Trimming cost V 6 bases and J 0 bases, with 3 bases left between them. The CDR3 consists of 13 residues. Germline loops: CDR1 MNHEY, CDR2 SVGAGI. This CDR3 is CASRLSGANVLTF. For the CDR3, the DNA is TGTGCCAGCAGACTCTCTGGGGCCAACGTCCTGACTTTC.

The chain carries TRBV2 and TRBJ1-5; D is unresolved. With 5 bases removed from V and 4 bases from J, the gap between germline ends came to 15 bases. The CDR3 covers 15 residues. Germline V lookup: CDR1 SNHLY, CDR2 FYNNEI. The CDR3 region is CASSTHWVGNQPQHF. CDR3 nucleotides: TGTGCCAGCAGTACCCATTGGGTCGGGAATCAGCCCCAGCATTTT.

The genes are TRBV18 and TRBJ1-1; D ambiguous. V was trimmed by 3 bases and J by 6 bases, leaving 17 bases between them. Germline V gene data show CDR1 as KGHSH and CDR2 as LQKENI. The CDR3 covers 15 residues. The CDR3 sequence is CASSPTAEGTAEAFF. The CDR3 coding sequence is TGTGCCAGCTCACCCACGGCCGAGGGAACCGCTGAAGCTTTCTTT. The complete variable domain, with remaining parts taken from reference TRBV18 and TRBJ1-1, reads NAGVMQNPRHLVRRRGQEARLRCSPMKGHSHVYWYRQLPEEGLKFMVYLQKENIIDESGMPKERFSAEFPKEGPSILRIQQVVRGDSAAYFCASSPTAEGTAEAFFGQGTRLTVV.

The chain recombines TRBV30 with TRBJ2-5; D is ambiguous. V shed 4 bases and J shed 4 bases, with 7 bases lying between them. Germline values: CDR1 GTSNPN, CDR2 SVGIG (reference sequence). The CDR3 has 11 amino acids. The CDR3 DNA sequence: TGTGCCTGGACCCTTTTAGAGACCCAGTACTTC. Translating it yields CAWTLLETQYF.

The chain employs TRBV9 and TRBJ2-2; TRBD2 might be the D (6 bases). Germline V gene data show CDR1 as SGDLS and CDR2 as YYNGEE. The germline V and J ends were trimmed by 3 bases and 7 bases, with 13 bases remaining between them. The CDR3 sequence is 14 residues long. CDR3 DNA sequence: TGTGCCAGCAGCGGAGGGAGGAAGGGCGGGGAGCTGTTTTTT. Translating gives CASSGGRKGGELFF.

In this sample, this clone turned up once. The rearrangement links TRBV7-2 to TRBJ2-3; 12 bases align to TRBD2. CDR1 is SGHTA, CDR2 FQGNSA, per germline. With V trimmed by 5 bases and J by 4 bases, 4 bases remained unmatched. This CDR3 is 15 amino acids long. The CDR3 DNA is TGTGCCAGCAGCCTGGGACTAGCGGGCCCAGATACGCAGTATTTT. Encoded protein: CASSLGLAGPDTQYF.